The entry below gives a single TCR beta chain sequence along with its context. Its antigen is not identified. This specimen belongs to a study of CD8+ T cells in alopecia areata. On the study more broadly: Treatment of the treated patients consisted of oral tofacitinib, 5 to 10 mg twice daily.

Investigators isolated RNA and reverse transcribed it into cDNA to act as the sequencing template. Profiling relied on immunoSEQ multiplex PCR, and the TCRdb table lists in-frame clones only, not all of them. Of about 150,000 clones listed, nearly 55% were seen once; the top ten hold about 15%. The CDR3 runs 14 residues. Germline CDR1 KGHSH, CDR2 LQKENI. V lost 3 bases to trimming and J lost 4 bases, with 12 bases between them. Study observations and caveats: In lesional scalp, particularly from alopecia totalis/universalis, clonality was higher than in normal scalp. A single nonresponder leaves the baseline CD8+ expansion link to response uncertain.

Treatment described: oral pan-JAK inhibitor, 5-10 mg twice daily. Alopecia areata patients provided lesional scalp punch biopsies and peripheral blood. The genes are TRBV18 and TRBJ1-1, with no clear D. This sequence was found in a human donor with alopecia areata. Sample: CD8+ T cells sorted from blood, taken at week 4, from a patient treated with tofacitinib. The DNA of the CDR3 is TGTGCCAGCTCACCTCAAGACTCATCCACTGAAGCTTTCTTT. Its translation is CASSPQDSSTEAFF.